These T cell receptor beta chains were read from a single sample in a study of blood T cell repertoires in COVID-19. Generated by immunoSEQ multiplex PCR, the TCRdb table keeps only in-frame clones and is missing some. This sample has about 150,000 clones, with 85% found just once. The specimen was peripheral blood. These receptors were obtained from a woman in her fifties or sixties with COVID-19, enrolled during active disease. Both conserved end residues are part of each CDR3. The D gene is left open where the match is weak. Size tells how often a clone was seen (once, few, many) or the class of an expanded clone, and some rows leave it out.

d_gene,abundance,j_gene,v_gene,CDR3aa,CDR3nt
NA,NA,TRBJ1-1,TRBV9,CASSLNTLTEAFF,TGTGCCAGCAGCCTCAACACCCTCACTGAAGCTTTCTTT
NA,NA,TRBJ1-1,TRBV5-1,CASIRGPPGGTEAFF,TGCGCCAGCATCAGAGGGCCCCCCGGTGGCACTGAAGCTTTCTTT
NA,once,TRBJ1-2,TRBV29-1,CSAEPGGGGYTF,TGCAGCGCCGAACCGGGGGGGGGAGGCTACACCTTC
NA,NA,TRBJ1-1,TRBV9,CARRVGGGQGLMNTEAFF,TGCGCCCGCCGCGTAGGGGGGGGCCAGGGGCTCATGAACACTGAAGCTTTCTTT
NA,NA,TRBJ1-5,TRBV30,CAWRAGVDNQPQHF,TGTGCCTGGAGGGCGGGGGTCGACAATCAGCCCCAGCATTTT
NA,NA,TRBJ1-5,TRBV4-1,CASSQEGTWELPQHF,TGCGCCAGCAGCCAAGAGGGGACTTGGGAACTTCCCCAGCATTTT
NA,NA,TRBJ1-5,TRBV6-5,CASSTSGYSNQPQHF,TGTGCCAGCAGCACATCGGGGTATAGCAATCAGCCCCAGCATTTT
TRBD1,NA,TRBJ1-2,TRBV4-2,CASSQGSGQGNYGYTF,TGTGCCAGCAGCCAAGGGTCTGGACAGGGTAACTATGGCTACACCTTC
NA,NA,TRBJ1-2,TRBV6-1,CASSELTLPGGYTF,TGTGCCAGCAGTGAACTCACTTTACCGGGAGGCTACACCTTC
NA,once,TRBJ1-1,TRBV6-5,CASSYLRVGTEAFF,TGTGCCAGCAGCTACCTCAGGGTTGGGACTGAAGCTTTCTTT
NA,NA,TRBJ2-3,TRBV7-7,CASSPGVADTQYF,TGTGCTAGCAGCCCCGGAGTAGCAGATACGCAGTATTTT
TRBD1,NA,TRBJ1-4,TRBV6-5,CASSTAQGGLEKLFF,TGTGCCAGCAGTACGGCTCAGGGGGGCCTTGAAAAACTGTTTTTT
NA,NA,TRBJ1-5,TRBV3-1/TRBV3-2,CASSQGRNSNQPQHF,TGTGCCAGCAGCCAAGGCAGGAATAGCAATCAGCCCCAGCATTTT
TRBD1,NA,TRBJ1-1,TRBV5-1,CASSGDSRMNTEAFF,TGCGCCAGCAGCGGGGACAGTCGAATGAACACTGAAGCTTTCTTT
TRBD1,NA,TRBJ1-6,TRBV4-1,CASSPFTGESPLHF,TGCGCCAGCAGCCCATTCACAGGGGAATCACCCCTCCACTTT
NA,NA,TRBJ1-1,TRBV18,CASSPVVTANTEAFF,TGTGCCAGCTCACCGGTTGTGACAGCGAACACTGAAGCTTTCTTT
NA,once,TRBJ1-2,TRBV5-6,CASSLTTGPMGYTF,TGTGCCAGCAGCTTGACGACAGGCCCTATGGGCTACACCTTC
TRBD1,NA,TRBJ1-2,TRBV7-8,CASTRDRGAAYTF,TGTGCCAGCACCCGGGACAGGGGGGCCGCCTACACCTTC
NA,NA,TRBJ1-1,TRBV7-3,CASSRPGSQNTEAFF,TGTGCCAGCAGCCGACCGGGGAGCCAGAACACTGAAGCTTTCTTT
TRBD2,NA,TRBJ2-3,TRBV9,CASSFGTSGSRGTDTQYF,TGTGCCAGCAGCTTCGGGACTAGCGGGAGTCGGGGCACAGATACGCAGTATTTT
NA,NA,TRBJ1-2,TRBV7-3,CASSFGGLYGYTF,TGTGCCAGCAGCTTCGGGGGTCTCTATGGCTACACCTTC
TRBD1,NA,TRBJ1-1,TRBV12-3/TRBV12-4,CASSLGTGAFF,TGTGCCAGCAGTTTAGGGACAGGGGCTTTCTTT
NA,NA,TRBJ2-7,TRBV5-1,CASRQQGPEQYF,TGCGCCAGCAGGCAACAGGGACCCGAGCAGTACTTC
TRBD2,NA,TRBJ2-5,TRBV11-3,CASSTGTSTETQYF,TGTGCCAGCAGCACCGGGACTAGCACAGAGACCCAGTACTTC
NA,NA,TRBJ2-5,TRBV5-1,CASADGFQETQYF,TGCGCCAGCGCCGATGGCTTTCAAGAGACCCAGTACTTC
NA,NA,TRBJ1-2,TRBV6-5,CASQGRGSYGYTF,TGTGCCAGCCAGGGGAGGGGAAGCTATGGCTACACCTTC
TRBD1,NA,TRBJ1-6,TRBV6-6,CASKTPGQGDSPLHF,TGTGCCAGCAAAACTCCGGGACAGGGGGATTCACCCCTCCACTTT
NA,NA,TRBJ1-5,TRBV6-6,CASRLNQPQHF,TGTGCCTCGAGGCTCAATCAGCCCCAGCATTTT